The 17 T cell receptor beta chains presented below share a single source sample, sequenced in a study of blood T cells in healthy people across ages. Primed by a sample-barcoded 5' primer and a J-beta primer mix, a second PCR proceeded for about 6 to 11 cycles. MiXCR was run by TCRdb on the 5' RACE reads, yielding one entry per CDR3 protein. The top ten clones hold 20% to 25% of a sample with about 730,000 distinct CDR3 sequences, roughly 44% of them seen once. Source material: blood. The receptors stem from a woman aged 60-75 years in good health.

In nucleotides, the CDR3 is TGTGCCAGCAGCCAAGAAGACAGGTCGTGGGCTGAAGCTTTCTTT. This encodes CASSQEDRSWAEAFF. J is TRBJ1-1 and V is TRBV3-1; D perhaps matches TRBD1 (6 bases). This CDR3 has 15 residues. V was shortened by 0 bases and J by 6 bases, with 14 bases between the two germline ends. Germline CDR1 and CDR2: LGHDT and YNNKEL (reference sequence).

The CDR3 region has the DNA TGTGCCAGCTCATCGACAGGGCTCCACCAAGAGACCCAGTACTTC. The encoded protein is CASSSTGLHQETQYF. This chain uses TRBV18 with TRBJ2-5; 7 nucleotides align to TRBD1. V shed 5 bases and J 0 bases; nucleotides not matched to a gene: 6. Germline V gene lookup returns CDR1 KGHSH and CDR2 LQKENI. The CDR3 extends over 15 amino acids.

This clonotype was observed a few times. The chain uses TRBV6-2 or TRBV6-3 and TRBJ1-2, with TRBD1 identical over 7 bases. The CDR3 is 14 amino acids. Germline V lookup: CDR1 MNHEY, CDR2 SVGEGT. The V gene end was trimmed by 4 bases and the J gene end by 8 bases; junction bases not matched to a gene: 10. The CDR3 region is CASSLRDRTMGYTF. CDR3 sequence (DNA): TGTGCCAGCAGTTTACGGGACAGAACTATGGGCTACACCTTC.

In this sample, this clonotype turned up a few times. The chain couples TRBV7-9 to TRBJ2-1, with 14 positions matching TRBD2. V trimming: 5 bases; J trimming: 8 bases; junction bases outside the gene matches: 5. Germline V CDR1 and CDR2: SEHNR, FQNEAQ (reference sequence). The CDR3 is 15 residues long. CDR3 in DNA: TGTGCCAGCAGCCCACCGACTAGCGGGAGGGATGAGCAGTTCTTC. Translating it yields CASSPPTSGRDEQFF.

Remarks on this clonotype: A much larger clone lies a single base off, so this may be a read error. The CDR3 here is CASSCSGRETQYF. DNA for the CDR3: TGTGCCAGCAGCTGTAGCGGGAGAGAGACCCAGTACTTC. The chain couples TRBV7-2 to TRBJ2-5, with TRBD2 identical over 9 bases. V lost 4 bases and J lost 4; bases outside the gene matches: 1. Germline loops: CDR1 SGHTA, CDR2 FQGNSA. This CDR3 contains 13 residues.

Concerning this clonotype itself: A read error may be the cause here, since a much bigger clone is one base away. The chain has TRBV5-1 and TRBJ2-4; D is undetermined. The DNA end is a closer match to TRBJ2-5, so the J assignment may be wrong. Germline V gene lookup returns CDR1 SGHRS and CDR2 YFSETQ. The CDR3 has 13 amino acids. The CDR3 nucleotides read TGCGCCAGCAGCTTCGGCGAGGTGGGGACCCAGTACTTC. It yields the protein CASSFGEVGTQYF.

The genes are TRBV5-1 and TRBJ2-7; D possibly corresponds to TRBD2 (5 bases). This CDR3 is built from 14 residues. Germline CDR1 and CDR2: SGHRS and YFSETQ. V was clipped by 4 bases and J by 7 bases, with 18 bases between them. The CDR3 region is CASSPTRVGYEQYF. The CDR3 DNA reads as TGCGCCAGCAGCCCTACTAGGGTTGGCTATGAGCAGTACTTC.

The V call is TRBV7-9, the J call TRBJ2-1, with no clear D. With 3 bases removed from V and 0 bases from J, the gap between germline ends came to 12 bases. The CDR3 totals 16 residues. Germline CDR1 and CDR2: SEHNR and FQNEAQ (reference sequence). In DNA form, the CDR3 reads TGTGCCAGCAGCTTTAATAGCCTTAGCTCCTACAATGAGCAGTTCTTC. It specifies CASSFNSLSSYNEQFF.

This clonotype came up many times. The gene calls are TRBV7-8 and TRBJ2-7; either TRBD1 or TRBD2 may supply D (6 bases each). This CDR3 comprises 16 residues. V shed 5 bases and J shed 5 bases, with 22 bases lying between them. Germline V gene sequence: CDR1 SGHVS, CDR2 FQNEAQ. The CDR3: CASSASGGGRLNEQYF. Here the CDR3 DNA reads TGTGCCAGCAGCGCCTCTGGTGGGGGGCGCCTTAACGAGCAGTACTTC.

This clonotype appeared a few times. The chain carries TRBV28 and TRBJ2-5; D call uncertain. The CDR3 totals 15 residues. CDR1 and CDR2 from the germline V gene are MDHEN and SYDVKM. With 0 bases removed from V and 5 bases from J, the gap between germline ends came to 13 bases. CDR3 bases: TGTGCCAGCAGTTTATGGGGCAGCACCAAGGAGACCCAGTACTTC. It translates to CASSLWGSTKETQYF. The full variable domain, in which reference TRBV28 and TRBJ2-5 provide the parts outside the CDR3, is DVKVTQSSRYLVKRTGEKVFLECVQDMDHENMFWYRQDPGLGLRLIYFSYDVKMKEKGDIPEGYSVSREKKERFSLILESASTNQTSMYLCASSLWGSTKETQYFGPGTRLLVL.

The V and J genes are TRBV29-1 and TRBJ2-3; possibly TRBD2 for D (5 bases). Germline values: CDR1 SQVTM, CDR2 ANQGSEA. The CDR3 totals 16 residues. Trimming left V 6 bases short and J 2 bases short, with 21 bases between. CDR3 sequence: CSVDWPDSLLTDTQYF. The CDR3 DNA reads TGCAGCGTCGATTGGCCGGACTCACTACTCACAGATACGCAGTATTTT.

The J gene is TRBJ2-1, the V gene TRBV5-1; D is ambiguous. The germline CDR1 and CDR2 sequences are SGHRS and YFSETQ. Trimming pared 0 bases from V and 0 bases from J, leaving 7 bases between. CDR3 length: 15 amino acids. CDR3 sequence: CASSLEQYSYNEQFF. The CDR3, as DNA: TGCGCCAGCAGCTTGGAACAGTACTCCTACAATGAGCAGTTCTTC.

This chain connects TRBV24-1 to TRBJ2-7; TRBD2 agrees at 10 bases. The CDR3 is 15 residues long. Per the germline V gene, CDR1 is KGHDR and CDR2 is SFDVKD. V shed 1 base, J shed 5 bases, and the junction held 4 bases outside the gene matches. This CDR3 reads CATSDFTSGMDEQYF. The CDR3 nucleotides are TGTGCCACCAGTGATTTTACTAGCGGGATGGACGAGCAGTACTTC.

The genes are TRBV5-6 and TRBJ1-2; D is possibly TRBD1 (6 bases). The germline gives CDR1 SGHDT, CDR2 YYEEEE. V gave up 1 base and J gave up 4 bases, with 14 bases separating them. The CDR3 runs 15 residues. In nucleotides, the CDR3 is TGTGCCAGCAGCTTGATCGCAACAGGGTCCTATGGCTACACCTTC. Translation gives CASSLIATGSYGYTF.

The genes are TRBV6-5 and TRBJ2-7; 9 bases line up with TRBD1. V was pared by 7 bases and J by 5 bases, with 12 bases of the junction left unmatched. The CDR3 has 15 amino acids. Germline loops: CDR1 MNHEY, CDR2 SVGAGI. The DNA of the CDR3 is TGTGCCAGCAATCCACCGGGACAGGGACCTAACGAGCAGTACTTC. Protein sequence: CASNPPGQGPNEQYF.

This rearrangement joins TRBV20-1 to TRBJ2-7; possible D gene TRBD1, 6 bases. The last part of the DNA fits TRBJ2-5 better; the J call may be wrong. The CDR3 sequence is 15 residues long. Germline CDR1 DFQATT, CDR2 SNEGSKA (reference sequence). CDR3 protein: CSARQTGTRKETQYF. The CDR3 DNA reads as TGCAGTGCTAGACAAACCGGGACACGAAAAGAGACCCAGTACTTC.

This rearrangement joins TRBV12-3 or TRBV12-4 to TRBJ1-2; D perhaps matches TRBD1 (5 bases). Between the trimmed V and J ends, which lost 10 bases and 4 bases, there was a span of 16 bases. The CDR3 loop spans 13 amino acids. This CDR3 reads CATKGMGFYGYTF. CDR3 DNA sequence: TGTGCCACCAAGGGGATGGGGTTCTATGGCTACACCTTC.